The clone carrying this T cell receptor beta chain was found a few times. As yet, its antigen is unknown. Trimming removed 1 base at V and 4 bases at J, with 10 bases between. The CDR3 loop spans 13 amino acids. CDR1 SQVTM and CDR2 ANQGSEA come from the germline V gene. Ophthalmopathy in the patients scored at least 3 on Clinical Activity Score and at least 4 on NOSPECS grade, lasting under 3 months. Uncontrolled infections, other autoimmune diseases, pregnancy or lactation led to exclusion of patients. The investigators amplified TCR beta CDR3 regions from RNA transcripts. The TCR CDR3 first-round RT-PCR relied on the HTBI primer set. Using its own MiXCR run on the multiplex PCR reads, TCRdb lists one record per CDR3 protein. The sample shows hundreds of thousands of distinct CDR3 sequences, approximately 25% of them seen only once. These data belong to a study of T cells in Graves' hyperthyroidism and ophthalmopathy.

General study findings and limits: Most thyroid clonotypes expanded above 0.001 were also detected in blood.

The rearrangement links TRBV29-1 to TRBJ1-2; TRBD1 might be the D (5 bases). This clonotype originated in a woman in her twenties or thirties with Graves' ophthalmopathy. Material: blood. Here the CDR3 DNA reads TGCAGCGTTGAAGGACAGTCCCTCTATGGCTACACCTTC. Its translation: CSVEGQSLYGYTF.